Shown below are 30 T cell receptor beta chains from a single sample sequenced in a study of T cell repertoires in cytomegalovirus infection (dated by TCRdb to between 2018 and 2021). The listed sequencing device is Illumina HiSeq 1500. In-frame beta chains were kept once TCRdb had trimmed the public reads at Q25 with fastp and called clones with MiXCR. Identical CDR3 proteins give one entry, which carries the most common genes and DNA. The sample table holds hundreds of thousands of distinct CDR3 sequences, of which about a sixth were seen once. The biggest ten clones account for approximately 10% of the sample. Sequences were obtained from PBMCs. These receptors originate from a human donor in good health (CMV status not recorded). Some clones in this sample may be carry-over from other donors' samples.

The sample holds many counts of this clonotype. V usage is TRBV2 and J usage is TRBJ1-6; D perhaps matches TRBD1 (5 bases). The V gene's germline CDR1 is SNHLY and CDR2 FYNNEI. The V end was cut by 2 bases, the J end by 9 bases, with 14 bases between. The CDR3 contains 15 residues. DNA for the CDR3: TGTGCCAGCAGTGAAACTCCCGCTCAGGGTTCACCCCTCCACTTT. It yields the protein CASSETPAQGSPLHF.

The CDR3 spells CASSHPGGRTTEAFF. CDR3 coding DNA: TGTGCCAGCAGTCACCCTGGGGGGCGAACGACTGAAGCTTTCTTT. The J gene is TRBJ1-1, the V gene TRBV27; possibly TRBD1 for D (6 bases). CDR3 size: 15 residues. Trimming cost V 5 bases and J 5 bases, with 18 bases left between them. Germline loops: CDR1 MNHEY, CDR2 SMNVEV (reference sequence).

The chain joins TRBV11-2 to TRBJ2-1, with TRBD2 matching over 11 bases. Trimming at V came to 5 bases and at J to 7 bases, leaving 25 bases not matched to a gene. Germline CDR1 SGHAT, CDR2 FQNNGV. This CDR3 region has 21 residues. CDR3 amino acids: CASSATPPGASGGSGKNEQFF. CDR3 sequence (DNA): TGTGCCAGCAGCGCCACTCCCCCGGGCGCTAGCGGGGGGTCAGGAAAAAATGAGCAGTTCTTC.

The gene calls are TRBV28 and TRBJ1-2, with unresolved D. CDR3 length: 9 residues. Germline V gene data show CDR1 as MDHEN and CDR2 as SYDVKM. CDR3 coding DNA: TGTGGGTCAGGCTATGGCTACACCTTC. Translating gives CGSGYGYTF.

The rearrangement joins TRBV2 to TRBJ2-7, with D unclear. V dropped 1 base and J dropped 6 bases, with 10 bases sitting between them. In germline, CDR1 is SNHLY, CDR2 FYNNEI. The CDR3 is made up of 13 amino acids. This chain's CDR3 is CASSEGVGAEQYF. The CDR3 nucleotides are TGTGCCAGCAGTGAAGGGGTAGGCGCCGAGCAGTACTTC.

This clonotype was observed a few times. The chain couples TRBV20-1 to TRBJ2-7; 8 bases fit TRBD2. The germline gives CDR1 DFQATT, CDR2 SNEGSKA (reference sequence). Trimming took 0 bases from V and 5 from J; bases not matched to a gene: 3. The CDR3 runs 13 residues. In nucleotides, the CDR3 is TGCAGTGCTAGAGAGCCGGGGGGGGACGAGCAGTACTTC. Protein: CSAREPGGDEQYF.

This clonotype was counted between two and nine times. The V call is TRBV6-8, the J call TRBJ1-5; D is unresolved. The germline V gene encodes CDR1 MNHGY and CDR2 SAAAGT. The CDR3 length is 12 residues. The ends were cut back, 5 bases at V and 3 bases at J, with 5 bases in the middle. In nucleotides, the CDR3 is TGTGCCAGCAGTACCCTCAATCAGCCCCAGCATTTT. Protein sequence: CASSTLNQPQHF.

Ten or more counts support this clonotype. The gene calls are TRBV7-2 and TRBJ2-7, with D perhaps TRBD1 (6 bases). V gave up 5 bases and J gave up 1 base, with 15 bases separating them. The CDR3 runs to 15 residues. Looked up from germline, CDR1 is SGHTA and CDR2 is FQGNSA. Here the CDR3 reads CASSRSEGQSYEQYF. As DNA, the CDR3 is TGTGCCAGCAGCCGAAGCGAGGGACAATCCTACGAGCAGTACTTC.

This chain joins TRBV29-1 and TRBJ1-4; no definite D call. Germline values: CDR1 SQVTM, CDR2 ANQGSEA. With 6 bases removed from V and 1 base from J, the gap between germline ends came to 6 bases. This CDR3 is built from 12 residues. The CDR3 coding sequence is TGCAGCGTATCGGAAACTAATGAAAAACTGTTTTTT. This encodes CSVSETNEKLFF.

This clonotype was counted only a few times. DNA for the CDR3: TGTGCCACGACGGACGAGTCTCGCGAGCAGTACTTC. The encoded protein is CATTDESREQYF. This chain uses TRBV10-3 with TRBJ2-7; D gene uncertain. Germline V gene lookup returns CDR1 ENHRY and CDR2 SYGVKD. The ends were cut back, 10 bases at V and 6 bases at J, with 16 bases in the middle. The CDR3 has 12 amino acids.

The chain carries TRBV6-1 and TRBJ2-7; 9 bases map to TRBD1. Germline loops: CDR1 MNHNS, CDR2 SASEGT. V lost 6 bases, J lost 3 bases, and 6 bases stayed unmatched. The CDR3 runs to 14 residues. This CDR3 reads CASRPGQGLYEQYF. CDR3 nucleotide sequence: TGTGCCAGCAGACCGGGACAGGGACTCTACGAGCAGTACTTC.

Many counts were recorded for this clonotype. CDR3 sequence (DNA): TGTGCCAGCACCCCGATCGGGACAGGGAAATACAATGAGCAGTTCTTC. Amino acids: CASTPIGTGKYNEQFF. The chain uses TRBV7-9 and TRBJ2-1; the match to TRBD1 covers 9 bases. With 7 bases clipped from V and 4 bases from J, the junction kept 11 bases outside the gene matches. The CDR3 sequence is 16 residues long. The germline V gene encodes CDR1 SEHNR and CDR2 FQNEAQ (reference sequence).

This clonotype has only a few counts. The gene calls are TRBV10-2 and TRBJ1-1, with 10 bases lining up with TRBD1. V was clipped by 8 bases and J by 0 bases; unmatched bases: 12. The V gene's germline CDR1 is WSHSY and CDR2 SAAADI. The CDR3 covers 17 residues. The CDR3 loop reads CASQGRTGGIVNTEAFF. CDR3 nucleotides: TGCGCCAGCCAGGGAAGGACAGGGGGAATCGTGAACACTGAAGCTTTCTTT.

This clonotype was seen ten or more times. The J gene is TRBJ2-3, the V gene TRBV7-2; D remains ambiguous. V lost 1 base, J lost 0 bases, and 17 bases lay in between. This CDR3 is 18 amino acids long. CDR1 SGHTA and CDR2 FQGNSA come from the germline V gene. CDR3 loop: CASSLGVDFLSSTDTQYF. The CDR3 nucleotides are TGTGCCAGCAGCTTAGGGGTCGACTTCCTCTCTAGCACAGATACGCAGTATTTT.

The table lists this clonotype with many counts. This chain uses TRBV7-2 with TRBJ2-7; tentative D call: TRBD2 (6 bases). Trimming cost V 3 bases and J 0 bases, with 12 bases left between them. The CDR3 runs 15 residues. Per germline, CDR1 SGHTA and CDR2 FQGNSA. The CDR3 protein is CASSFGGESSYEQYF. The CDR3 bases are TGTGCCAGCAGCTTCGGGGGAGAGAGCTCCTACGAGCAGTACTTC.

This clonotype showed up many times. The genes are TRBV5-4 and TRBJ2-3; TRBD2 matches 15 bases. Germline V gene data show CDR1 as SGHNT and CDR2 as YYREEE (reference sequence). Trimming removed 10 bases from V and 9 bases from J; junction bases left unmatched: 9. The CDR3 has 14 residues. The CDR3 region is CAFRTSGRATTQYF. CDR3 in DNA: TGTGCCTTCAGGACTAGCGGGAGGGCCACGACGCAGTATTTT. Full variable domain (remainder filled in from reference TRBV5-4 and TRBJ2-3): ETGVTQSPTHLIKTRGQQVTLRCSSQSGHNTVSWYQQALGQGPQFIFQYYREEENGRGNFPPRFSGLQFPNYSSELNVNALELDDSALYLCAFRTSGRATTQYFGPGTRLTVL.

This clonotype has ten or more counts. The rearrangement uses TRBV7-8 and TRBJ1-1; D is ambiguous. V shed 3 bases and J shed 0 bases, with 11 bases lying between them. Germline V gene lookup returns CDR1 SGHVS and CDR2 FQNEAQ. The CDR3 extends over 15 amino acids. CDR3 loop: CASSLMVGVNTEAFF. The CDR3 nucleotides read TGTGCCAGCAGCTTGATGGTAGGCGTGAACACTGAAGCTTTCTTT.

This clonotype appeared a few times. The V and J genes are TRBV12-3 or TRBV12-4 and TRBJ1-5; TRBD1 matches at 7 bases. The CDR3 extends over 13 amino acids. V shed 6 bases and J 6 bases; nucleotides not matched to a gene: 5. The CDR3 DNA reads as TGTGCCAGCAGACAGGGGTCTCGTCAGCCCCAGCATTTT. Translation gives CASRQGSRQPQHF.

CDR3 nucleotides: TGTGCCAGCAGTCGATCTCATTGGCCCCAGCATTTT. Its protein product is CASSRSHWPQHF. V usage is TRBV28 and J usage is TRBJ1-5, with no clear D. The CDR3 has 12 amino acids. Trimming removed 5 bases from V and 9 bases from J, with 11 bases in between. Germline V gives CDR1 MDHEN, CDR2 SYDVKM.

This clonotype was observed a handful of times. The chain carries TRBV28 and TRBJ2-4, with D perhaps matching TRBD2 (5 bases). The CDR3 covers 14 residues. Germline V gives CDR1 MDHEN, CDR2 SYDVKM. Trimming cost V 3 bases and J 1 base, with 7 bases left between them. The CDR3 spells CASSLGSAKNIQYF. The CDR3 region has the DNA TGTGCCAGCAGTTTGGGGAGTGCCAAAAACATTCAGTACTTC.

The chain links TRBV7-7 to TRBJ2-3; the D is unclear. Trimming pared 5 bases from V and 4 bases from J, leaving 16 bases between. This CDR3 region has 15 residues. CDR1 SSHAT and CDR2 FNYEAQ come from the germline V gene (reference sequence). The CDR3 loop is CASSLDISTADTQYF. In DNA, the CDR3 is TGTGCCAGCAGCCTAGACATTAGTACGGCAGATACGCAGTATTTT. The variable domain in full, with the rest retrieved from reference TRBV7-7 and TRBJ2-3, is GAGVSQSPRYKVTKRGQDVTLRCDPISSHATLYWYQQALGQGPEFLTYFNYEAQPDKSGLPSDRFSAERPEGSISTLTIQRTEQRDSAMYRCASSLDISTADTQYFGPGTRLTVL.

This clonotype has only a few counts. Here the CDR3 DNA reads TGTGCCAGCAGCTTGAACTATTACAATGAGCAGTTCTTC. As protein: CASSLNYYNEQFF. The chain employs TRBV5-5 and TRBJ2-1; no reliable D call. Looked up from germline, CDR1 is SGHKS and CDR2 is YYEKEE (reference sequence). Trimming shortened V by 1 base and J by 4 bases, and 6 bases separated the two germline ends. This CDR3 spans 13 amino acids.

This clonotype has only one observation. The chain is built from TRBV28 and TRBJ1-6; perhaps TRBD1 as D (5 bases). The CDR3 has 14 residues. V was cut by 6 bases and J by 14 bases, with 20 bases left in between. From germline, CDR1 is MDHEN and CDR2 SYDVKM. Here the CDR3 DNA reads TGTGCCAGCAGGGGGGGTTTGGATCATTCTTCCCTCCACTTT. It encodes CASRGGLDHSSLHF.

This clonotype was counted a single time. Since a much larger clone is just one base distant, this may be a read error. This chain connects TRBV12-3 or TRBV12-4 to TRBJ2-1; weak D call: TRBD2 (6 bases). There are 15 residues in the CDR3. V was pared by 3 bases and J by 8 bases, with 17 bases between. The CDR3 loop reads CASSFVLPGAYEQFF. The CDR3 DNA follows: TGTGCCAGCAGTTTCGTACTACCGGGAGCCTATGAGCAGTTCTTC.

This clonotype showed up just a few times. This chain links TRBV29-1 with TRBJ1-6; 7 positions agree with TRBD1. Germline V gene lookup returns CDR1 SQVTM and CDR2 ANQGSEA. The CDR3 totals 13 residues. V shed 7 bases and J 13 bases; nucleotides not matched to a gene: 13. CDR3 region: CSAQIQEGAPLHF. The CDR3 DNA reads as TGCAGCGCCCAGATACAAGAGGGGGCGCCCCTCCACTTT.

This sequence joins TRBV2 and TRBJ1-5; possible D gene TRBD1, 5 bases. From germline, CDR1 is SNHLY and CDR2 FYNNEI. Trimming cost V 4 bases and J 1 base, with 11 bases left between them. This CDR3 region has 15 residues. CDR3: CASSVDGQSNQPQHF. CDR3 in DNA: TGTGCCAGCAGTGTGGACGGACAAAGCAATCAGCCCCAGCATTTT.

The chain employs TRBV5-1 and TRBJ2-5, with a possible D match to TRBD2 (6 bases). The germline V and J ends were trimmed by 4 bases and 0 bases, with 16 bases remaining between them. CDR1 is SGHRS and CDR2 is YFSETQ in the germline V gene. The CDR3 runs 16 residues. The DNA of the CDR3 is TGCGCCAGCAGCGAAATCGGGACTCAGTACCAAGAGACCCAGTACTTC. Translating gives CASSEIGTQYQETQYF.

The CDR3, as DNA: TGCAGTGCTAGAGATCTCAGGGCGGGGGCCTCCGAGCAGTACTTC. It yields the protein CSARDLRAGASEQYF. The gene calls are TRBV20-1 and TRBJ2-7; TRBD2 is a possible D gene (7 bases). The V and J ends lost 0 bases and 6 bases respectively, with 18 bases between them. The CDR3 length is 15 residues. Germline lookup yields CDR1 DFQATT and CDR2 SNEGSKA (reference sequence).

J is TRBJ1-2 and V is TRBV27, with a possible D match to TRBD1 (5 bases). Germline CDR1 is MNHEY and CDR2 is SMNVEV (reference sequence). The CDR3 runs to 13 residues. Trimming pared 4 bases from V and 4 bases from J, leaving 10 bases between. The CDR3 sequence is CASSSNTGYGYTF. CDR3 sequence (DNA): TGTGCCAGCAGTTCGAATACAGGCTATGGCTACACCTTC.

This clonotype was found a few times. The CDR3 nucleotides are TGTGCCTGGAGTGTCAATCGCTTTGCGGGAGGACAAGAGACCCAGTACTTC. It yields the protein CAWSVNRFAGGQETQYF. The chain employs TRBV30 and TRBJ2-5; 8 bases align to TRBD2. Germline CDR1 GTSNPN, CDR2 SVGIG (reference sequence). V was clipped by 0 bases and J by 2 bases; unmatched bases: 11. The CDR3 spans 17 residues. The variable domain in full, with the rest retrieved from reference TRBV30 and TRBJ2-5, is SQTIHQWPATLVQPVGSPLSLECTVEGTSNPNLYWYRQAAGRGLQLLFYSVGIGQISSEVPQNLSASRPQDRQFILSSKKLLLSDSGFYLCAWSVNRFAGGQETQYFGPGTRLLVL.